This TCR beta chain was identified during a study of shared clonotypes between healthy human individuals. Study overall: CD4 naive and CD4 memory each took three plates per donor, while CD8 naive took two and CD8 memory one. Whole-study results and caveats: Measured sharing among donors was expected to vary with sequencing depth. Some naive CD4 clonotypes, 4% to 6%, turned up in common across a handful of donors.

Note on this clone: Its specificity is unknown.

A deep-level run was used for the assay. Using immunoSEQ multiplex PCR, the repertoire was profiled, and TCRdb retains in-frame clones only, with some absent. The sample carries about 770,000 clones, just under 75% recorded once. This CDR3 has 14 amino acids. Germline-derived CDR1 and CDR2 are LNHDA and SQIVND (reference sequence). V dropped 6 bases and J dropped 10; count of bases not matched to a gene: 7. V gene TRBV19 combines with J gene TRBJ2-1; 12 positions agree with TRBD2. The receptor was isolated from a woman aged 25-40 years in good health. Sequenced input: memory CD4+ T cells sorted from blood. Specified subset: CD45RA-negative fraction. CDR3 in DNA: TGTGCCAGTAGGCTAGCGGGAGGGCCGCTGGAGCAGTTCTTC. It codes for CASRLAGGPLEQFF.